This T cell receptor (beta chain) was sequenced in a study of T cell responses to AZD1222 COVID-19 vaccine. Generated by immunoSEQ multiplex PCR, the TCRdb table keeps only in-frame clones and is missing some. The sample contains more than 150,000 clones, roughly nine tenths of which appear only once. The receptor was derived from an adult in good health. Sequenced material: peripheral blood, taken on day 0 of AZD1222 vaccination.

The DNA for the CDR3 is TGTGCCAGCAGTCAGGACCAGGGAACTGAAGCTTTCTTT. Its translation is CASSQDQGTEAFF. The chain has TRBV27 and TRBJ1-1, with TRBD1 as a possible D gene (5 bases). CDR1 and CDR2 (germline): MNHEY, SMNVEV (reference sequence). CDR3 length: 13 amino acids. V lost 5 bases to trimming and J lost 5 bases, with 12 bases between them.